This T cell receptor (beta chain) was obtained from a study of blood T cell repertoires in COVID-19. Study at large: Sites in the United States, Italy and Spain provided acute and convalescent COVID-19 samples. Sources were T cells, B-cell-depleted T cells, or PBMCs; the material itself was cDNA or gDNA.

V lost 10 bases, J lost 2 bases, and 10 bases stayed unmatched. The length of the CDR3 is 16 residues. Germline loops: CDR1 ENHRY, CDR2 SYGVKD. Per the original methods: Estimated nucleated cell counts came from reference gene primer amplification. The method was immunoSEQ multiplex PCR; TCRdb's version includes in-frame clones alone and lacks a portion of them. V and J calls and clone size are given by that table; D and trimming were obtained from the DNA. Here the sample spans about 210,000 clones, 84% being singletons. Sequencing was performed on peripheral blood. The V and J genes are TRBV10-3 and TRBJ2-3, with TRBD2 matching 12 bases. The sequence came from a woman aged 45-60 years with active or convalescent COVID-19. The CDR3 DNA reads TGTGCCACCCAGACTAGCGGGAGCATAGTCACAGATACGCAGTATTTT. It translates to CATQTSGSIVTDTQYF.